Below, 22 T cell receptor beta chains from the same sample are listed, as sequenced in a study of shared clonotypes between healthy human individuals. The table came from immunoSEQ multiplex PCR; TCRdb's copy has only in-frame clones and leaves some out. Of about 980,000 clones listed, less than 85% are singletons. The sample taken for sequencing was memory CD4+ T cells sorted from blood. Subset denoted: CD45RA-negative fraction. These receptors were collected from a man aged 18 to 29 in good health.

The V call is TRBV6-4, the J call TRBJ1-2; D is uncertain. Per germline, CDR1 MRHNA and CDR2 SNTAGT. The CDR3 has 11 amino acids. V was clipped by 2 bases and J by 6 bases, with 4 bases between them. The CDR3 here is CASSDANGYTF. The CDR3 DNA sequence: TGTGCCAGCAGTGACGCGAATGGCTACACCTTC.

This clone turned up a few times. This rearrangement joins TRBV6-4 to TRBJ1-4, with 11 bases that match TRBD1. CDR1 and CDR2 from the germline V gene are MRHNA and SNTAGT. The V segment lost 11 bases and the J segment 0 bases; nucleotides outside the gene matches: 14. The CDR3 has 18 amino acids. CDR3 nucleotide sequence: TGTGCCGGGAGGACAGGGGGCCAGGGGATTACAACTAATGAAAAACTGTTTTTT. Translation gives CAGRTGGQGITTNEKLFF.

V gene TRBV6-6 combines with J gene TRBJ2-1, with D unclear. V was clipped by 0 bases and J by 8 bases, with 8 bases between them. The CDR3 covers 13 residues. The germline gives CDR1 MNHNY, CDR2 SVGAGI (reference sequence). CDR3: CASSYSGLDEQFF. As DNA, the CDR3 is TGTGCCAGCAGTTACTCCGGGCTGGATGAGCAGTTCTTC.

This chain connects TRBV4-3 to TRBJ2-1; 10 bases map to TRBD2. V lost 7 bases, J lost 8 bases, and 11 bases stayed unmatched. The CDR3 runs 15 residues. Germline V gives CDR1 LGHNA, CDR2 YSLEER. The chain's CDR3 is CASNSAGGPFDEQFF. CDR3 DNA sequence: TGCGCCAGCAACTCAGCGGGAGGGCCTTTCGATGAGCAGTTCTTC.

V usage is TRBV12-5 and J usage is TRBJ1-1; a possible D gene is TRBD1 (5 bases). Germline CDR1 is LGHNT and CDR2 is FRNRAP. V dropped 8 bases and J dropped 5 bases, with 15 bases sitting between them. The CDR3 consists of 13 residues. CDR3 sequence (DNA): TGTGCTAGTCCCCAGGGATGGAGTACTGAAGCTTTCTTT. Translation: CASPQGWSTEAFF. Filled out from reference TRBV12-5 and TRBJ1-1, the complete variable domain reads DARVTQTPRHKVTEMGQEVTMRCQPILGHNTVFWYRQTMMQGLELLAYFRNRAPLDDSGMPKDRFSAEMPDATLATLKIQPSEPRDSAVYFCASPQGWSTEAFFGQGTRLTVV.

The chain employs TRBV5-5 and TRBJ1-2, with unresolved D. Germline V gives CDR1 SGHKS, CDR2 YYEKEE (reference sequence). V lost 4 bases to trimming and J lost 0 bases, with 10 bases between them. This CDR3 contains 14 residues. The CDR3 sequence: CASSPAGANYGYTF. CDR3 sequence (DNA): TGTGCCAGCAGCCCCGCGGGAGCTAACTATGGCTACACCTTC.

The chain is built from TRBV5-1 and TRBJ2-4; 12 nucleotides align to TRBD1. Germline assignment: CDR1 SGHRS and CDR2 YFSETQ. CDR3 length: 15 amino acids. V was clipped by 0 bases and J by 9 bases; unmatched bases: 4. The CDR3 loop is CASSLEGQGASIQYF. The CDR3 nucleotides read TGCGCCAGCAGCTTGGAGGGACAGGGGGCGAGCATTCAGTACTTC.

The rearrangement joins TRBV15 to TRBJ1-5; D is unresolved. V lost 3 bases to trimming and J lost 0 bases, with 9 bases between them. Germline lookup yields CDR1 LNHNV and CDR2 YYDKDF (reference sequence). The CDR3 extends over 15 amino acids. The CDR3 DNA reads as TGTGCCACCAGCAGGGATGGTTATAGCAATCAGCCCCAGCATTTT. Residues: CATSRDGYSNQPQHF.

This clone came up once. The V and J genes are TRBV5-4 and TRBJ1-3; weak D call: TRBD1 (6 bases). CDR1 SGHNT and CDR2 YYREEE come from the germline V gene (reference sequence). The V and J ends lost 4 bases and 0 bases respectively, with 14 bases between them. The CDR3 length is 16 residues. CDR3 region: CASSRPGDNSGNTIYF. Here the CDR3 DNA reads TGTGCCAGCAGCCGTCCCGGGGACAACTCTGGAAACACCATATATTTT.

The rearrangement joins TRBV10-1 to TRBJ1-6; 8 bases are shared with TRBD1. The trim removed 6 bases at V and 7 bases at J, leaving 8 bases unmatched. The germline CDR1 and CDR2 sequences are WNHNN and SYGVQD (reference sequence). The CDR3 totals 15 residues. CDR3 sequence reads: CASSGTGGPNSPLHF. The CDR3 nucleotides read TGCGCCAGCAGCGGGACAGGCGGTCCGAATTCACCCCTCCACTTT.

V gene TRBV9 combines with J gene TRBJ2-7; TRBD1 agrees at 10 bases. Losses at the gene ends were 0 bases for V and 5 bases for J; bases not matched to a gene: 8. The CDR3 spans 16 residues. CDR1 is SGDLS and CDR2 is YYNGEE in the germline V gene. CDR3 protein: CASSVGLGQGLNEQYF. The CDR3 region has the DNA TGTGCCAGCAGCGTAGGTCTGGGACAGGGGCTGAACGAGCAGTACTTC.

Comments on this clone: Other DNA sequences in this sample translate to the same CDR3. The CDR3: CASSYRSYGYTF. The CDR3 DNA sequence: TGTGCCAGCAGTTACCGCTCCTATGGCTACACCTTC. The V call is TRBV6-6, the J call TRBJ1-2; D not resolved. The germline V and J ends were trimmed by 2 bases and 4 bases, with 5 bases remaining between them. The CDR3 spans 12 residues. Germline CDR1 MNHNY, CDR2 SVGAGI (reference sequence).

DNA for the CDR3: TGTGCCAGCAGCATCCGGGAGGGTCCCTATGAGCAGTTCTTC. Its protein product is CASSIREGPYEQFF. The chain recombines TRBV7-8 with TRBJ2-1, with 8 bases identical to TRBD2. Germline trimming cut 5 bases from V and 8 bases from J; bases unmatched to any gene: 8. Germline V gene sequence: CDR1 SGHVS, CDR2 FQNEAQ. The CDR3 contains 14 residues.

The chain links TRBV5-6 to TRBJ2-1; D is ambiguous. CDR1 and CDR2 (germline): SGHDT, YYEEEE. The V end was cut by 2 bases, the J end by 0 bases, with 12 bases between. The CDR3 is 16 amino acids. In DNA, the CDR3 is TGTGCCAGCAGCTTTAGTGGTGGCTTCTCCTACAATGAGCAGTTCTTC. It translates to CASSFSGGFSYNEQFF.

The chain carries TRBV7-2 and TRBJ2-7; D remains unclear. Germline CDR1 is SGHTA and CDR2 is FQGNSA. The ends were cut back, 5 bases at V and 0 bases at J, with 17 bases in the middle. CDR3 length equals 16 residues. The chain's CDR3 is CASSPPAGPSSYEQYF. CDR3 DNA: TGTGCCAGCAGCCCCCCCGCCGGGCCGAGCTCCTACGAGCAGTACTTC. Filled out from reference TRBV7-2 and TRBJ2-7, the complete variable domain reads GAGVSQSPSNKVTEKGKDVELRCDPISGHTALYWYRQSLGQGLEFLIYFQGNSAPDKSGLPSDRFSAERTGGSVSTLTIQRTQQEDSAVYLCASSPPAGPSSYEQYFGPGTRLTVT.

This clone was seen only once. The V and J genes are TRBV7-6 and TRBJ1-1; D ambiguous. This CDR3 has 13 residues. Germline CDR1 is SGHVS and CDR2 is FNYEAQ. V lost 4 bases and J lost 2, with 8 bases in between. The CDR3 DNA reads TGTGCCAGCAGCTCTGGACCTAACACTGAAGCTTTCTTT. Translating gives CASSSGPNTEAFF. Drawing the rest from reference TRBV7-6 and TRBJ1-1, the complete variable domain is GAGVSQSPRYKVTKRGQDVALRCDPISGHVSLYWYRQALGQGPEFLTYFNYEAQQDKSGLPNDRFSAERPEGSISTLTIQRTEQRDSAMYRCASSSGPNTEAFFGQGTRLTVV.

The chain uses TRBV7-2 and TRBJ2-7; 9 bases fit TRBD2. CDR1 is SGHTA and CDR2 is FQGNSA in the germline V gene. The CDR3 loop spans 14 amino acids. The trim removed 5 bases at V and 2 bases at J, leaving 4 bases unmatched. The CDR3 sequence: CASSRQREAYEQYF. CDR3 DNA sequence: TGTGCCAGCAGCCGCCAGCGGGAGGCCTACGAGCAGTACTTC.

The gene calls are TRBV30 and TRBJ1-5; the D gene is possibly TRBD1 (5 bases). Germline CDR1 GTSNPN, CDR2 SVGIG (reference sequence). Trimming removed 1 base at V and 4 bases at J, with 8 bases between. The CDR3 spans 13 residues. The CDR3, as DNA: TGTGCCTGGAGTGAGGGGCTAAATCAGCCCCAGCATTTT. Protein: CAWSEGLNQPQHF.

The chain has TRBV6-6 and TRBJ1-1; D remains ambiguous. Germline values: CDR1 MNHNY, CDR2 SVGAGI (reference sequence). V lost 3 bases and J lost 2, with 4 bases in between. The CDR3 is 12 amino acids. The CDR3 sequence: CASSYRNTEAFF. The CDR3 region has the DNA TGTGCCAGCAGTTATAGAAACACTGAAGCTTTCTTT.

The V gene is TRBV28, the J gene TRBJ1-5, with D tentatively TRBD1 (6 bases). V was cut by 6 bases and J by 0 bases, with 12 bases left in between. Germline assignment: CDR1 MDHEN and CDR2 SYDVKM. The CDR3 totals 15 residues. CDR3 sequence (DNA): TGTGCCAGCAGACGGACAGTGGTTAGCAATCAGCCCCAGCATTTT. Encoded protein: CASRRTVVSNQPQHF.

This clone was seen a few times. In DNA, the CDR3 is TGTGCCAGCTCACCTTGGCAGGAGAACAATGAGCAGTTCTTC. It encodes CASSPWQENNEQFF. The V and J genes are TRBV18 and TRBJ2-1; no clear D. Trimming shortened V by 3 bases and J by 5 bases, and 11 bases separated the two germline ends. The CDR3 extends over 14 amino acids. Germline loops: CDR1 KGHSH, CDR2 LQKENI.

J is TRBJ2-5 and V is TRBV29-1; maybe TRBD1 (7 bases). The germline V and J ends were trimmed by 4 bases and 4 bases, with 13 bases remaining between them. The CDR3 spans 13 residues. Germline V gives CDR1 SQVTM, CDR2 ANQGSEA. CDR3 sequence reads: CSVGGGGGETQYF. For the CDR3, the DNA is TGCAGCGTTGGAGGAGGGGGCGGAGAGACCCAGTACTTC.